This is a list of T cell receptor beta chains from one sample in a study of T cell responses to AZD1222 COVID-19 vaccine. Here immunoSEQ multiplex PCR was the method, and the copy in TCRdb shows in-frame clones only, minus some. The data hold around 100,000 clones, with 90% to 95% observed a single time. Here the sequenced sample was peripheral blood, taken on day 0 of AZD1222 vaccination. The receptors here all came from an adult in good health. The CDR3 runs from the conserved cysteine through the conserved F or W. D genes are given only for firm matches. Expanded clones get a size class; other rows say once, few or many, or leave the size out.

abundance: .
v_gene: TRBV7-2
d_gene: TRBD1
j_gene: TRBJ1-2
CDR3nt: TGTGCCAGCAGCTCCTTTGAGAGGACAGGGGTCTCCTTC
CDR3aa: CASSSFERTGVSF

abundance: .
v_gene: TRBV28
d_gene: .
j_gene: TRBJ1-1
CDR3nt: TGTGCCAGCAGTTTATTCGTTGTCGGGAACACTGAAGCTTTCTTT
CDR3aa: CASSLFVVGNTEAFF

abundance: .
v_gene: TRBV12-3/TRBV12-4
d_gene: .
j_gene: TRBJ2-7
CDR3nt: TGTGCCAGCAGTTTCCTTGAGGAGCAGTACTTC
CDR3aa: CASSFLEEQYF

abundance: .
v_gene: TRBV27
d_gene: .
j_gene: TRBJ2-2
CDR3nt: TGTGCCAGTTCCCGGGCAGGGCCGACCGGGGAGCTGTTTTTT
CDR3aa: CASSRAGPTGELFF

abundance: few
v_gene: TRBV6-5
d_gene: TRBD1
j_gene: TRBJ2-2
CDR3nt: TGTGCCAGCAGTTACCGGGACAGGGATACCGGGGAGCTGTTTTTT
CDR3aa: CASSYRDRDTGELFF

abundance: .
v_gene: TRBV4-2
d_gene: TRBD2
j_gene: TRBJ2-1
CDR3nt: TGTGCCAGCAGCCCCGGGGCTAGCGGGGCAAATGAGCAGTTCTTC
CDR3aa: CASSPGASGANEQFF

abundance: medium-sized
v_gene: TRBV28
d_gene: TRBD2
j_gene: TRBJ2-7
CDR3nt: TGTGCCAGCAGTTTAAATGCGGGAGCTGAAGAGCAGTACTTC
CDR3aa: CASSLNAGAEEQYF

abundance: .
v_gene: TRBV7-8
d_gene: .
j_gene: TRBJ2-6
CDR3nt: TGTGCCAGCAGCTTCCAGGGGCCTGGGGCCAACGTCCTGACTTTC
CDR3aa: CASSFQGPGANVLTF

abundance: once
v_gene: TRBV30
d_gene: .
j_gene: TRBJ1-5
CDR3nt: TGTGCCTGGAGTGTCGGGGGCAATCAGCCCCAGCATTTT
CDR3aa: CAWSVGGNQPQHF

abundance: once
v_gene: TRBV3-1/TRBV3-2
d_gene: .
j_gene: TRBJ1-1
CDR3nt: TGTGCCAGCAGCCAAGAACAGGGTCGGAACACTGAAGCTTTCTTT
CDR3aa: CASSQEQGRNTEAFF

abundance: .
v_gene: TRBV7-6
d_gene: .
j_gene: TRBJ1-3
CDR3nt: TGTGCCAGCAGCCCCCTCCGGGGGGGAAACACCATATATTTT
CDR3aa: CASSPLRGGNTIYF

abundance: .
v_gene: TRBV5-8
d_gene: TRBD1
j_gene: TRBJ2-7
CDR3nt: TGTGCCAGTCTTGATACAGGGGGCCTCTACGAGCAGTACTTC
CDR3aa: CASLDTGGLYEQYF